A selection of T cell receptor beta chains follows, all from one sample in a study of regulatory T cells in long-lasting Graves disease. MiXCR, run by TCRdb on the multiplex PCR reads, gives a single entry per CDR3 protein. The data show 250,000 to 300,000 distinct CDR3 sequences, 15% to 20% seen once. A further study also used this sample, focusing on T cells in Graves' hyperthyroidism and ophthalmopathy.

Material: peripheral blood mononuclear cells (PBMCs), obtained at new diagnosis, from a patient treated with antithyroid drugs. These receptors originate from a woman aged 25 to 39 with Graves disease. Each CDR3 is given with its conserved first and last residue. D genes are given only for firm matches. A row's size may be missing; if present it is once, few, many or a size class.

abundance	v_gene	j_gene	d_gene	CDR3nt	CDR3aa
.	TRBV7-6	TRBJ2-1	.	TGTGCCAGCAGCTTAGAGGCGGGGGCGCGGCAGTTCTTC	CASSLEAGARQFF
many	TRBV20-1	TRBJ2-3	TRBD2	TGCAGTGCTTACAGCCCTCCGGGACTAGCGGGGGGAGGGGCAGATACGCAGTATTTT	CSAYSPPGLAGGGADTQYF
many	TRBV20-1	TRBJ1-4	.	TGCAGTGCTAGTTGGGGATCAACTAATGAAAAACTGTTTTTT	CSASWGSTNEKLFF
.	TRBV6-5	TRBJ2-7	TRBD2	TGTGCCAGCAGTTACGTGGCTAGCGGGGCCCACTACGAGCAGTACTTC	CASSYVASGAHYEQYF
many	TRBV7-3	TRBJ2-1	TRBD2	TGTGCCAGCTCAATAGCGGGGTCATACAATGAGCAGTTCTTC	CASSIAGSYNEQFF
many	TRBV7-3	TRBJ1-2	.	TGTGCCAGCAGCCTGGACGGTGGACGAGGCTACACCTTC	CASSLDGGRGYTF
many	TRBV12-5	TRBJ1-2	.	TGTGCTAGTGGTTTGGGCAGGGATTATGGCTACACCTTC	CASGLGRDYGYTF
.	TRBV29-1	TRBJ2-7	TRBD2	TGCAGCGTTGAGGGGGGGGACGAGCAGTACTTC	CSVEGGDEQYF
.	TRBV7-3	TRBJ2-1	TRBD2	TGTGCCAGCAGCTTAAGTAGCGGGGGCCGAAATGAGCAGTTCTTC	CASSLSSGGRNEQFF
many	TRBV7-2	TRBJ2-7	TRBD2	TGTGCCAGCAGGAGGGTGGTAGCGGGGCACGAGCAGTACTTC	CASRRVVAGHEQYF
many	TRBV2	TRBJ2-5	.	TGTGCCAGCAATCAACAGGGTGGGCAAGAGACCCAGTACTTC	CASNQQGGQETQYF
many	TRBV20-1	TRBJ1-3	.	TGCAGTGCTACCCCTGGGGCAGAACTCTCTGGAAACACCATATATTTT	CSATPGAELSGNTIYF
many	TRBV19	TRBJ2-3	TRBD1	TGTGCCAGTACCATGGGAAGGACAGGGGCAGGATATACGCAGTATTTT	CASTMGRTGAGYTQYF
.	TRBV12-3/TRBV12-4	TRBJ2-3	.	TGTGCCAGCACCAAAGCGGATAGCACAGATACGCAGTATTTT	CASTKADSTDTQYF
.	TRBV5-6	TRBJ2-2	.	TGTGCCAGCAGTCCGGACGGAAACACCGGGGAGCTGTTTTTT	CASSPDGNTGELFF
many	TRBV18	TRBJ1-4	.	TGTGCCAGCTCCCCCGGCAAGGGGACTAATGAAAAACTGTTTTTT	CASSPGKGTNEKLFF
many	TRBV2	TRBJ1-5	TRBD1	TGTGCCAGCAGCACCGGACAGGGTCTCCTTAGCAATCAGCCCCAGCATTTT	CASSTGQGLLSNQPQHF
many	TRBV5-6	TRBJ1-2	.	TGTGCCAGCAGCCAGGGTTGGAACTATGGCTACACCTTC	CASSQGWNYGYTF
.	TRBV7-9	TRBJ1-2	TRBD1	TGTGCCAGCAGCCCCAATGATCGACAGGGGACGGATGGCTACACCTTC	CASSPNDRQGTDGYTF
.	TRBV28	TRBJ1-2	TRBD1	TGTGCCAGCAGTGCTATGGGACAGGCTAACTATGGCTACACCTTC	CASSAMGQANYGYTF
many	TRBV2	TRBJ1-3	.	TGTGCCAGCAGTTACAGGGTTGGAAACACCATATATTTT	CASSYRVGNTIYF
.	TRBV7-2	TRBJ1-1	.	TGTGCCAGCGGGGCCCCCAATCCTCGGGTTGAAGCTTTCTTT	CASGAPNPRVEAFF
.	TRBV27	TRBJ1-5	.	TGTGCCAGCAGCTTCGACAGGAATAGCAATCAGCCCCAGCATTTT	CASSFDRNSNQPQHF
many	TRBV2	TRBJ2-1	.	TGTGCCAGCAGTGAAACCGTCTACGAGCAGTTCTTC	CASSETVYEQFF
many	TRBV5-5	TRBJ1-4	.	TGTGCCAGCAGCTTGTTATTGGCTAATGAAAAACTGTTTTTT	CASSLLLANEKLFF
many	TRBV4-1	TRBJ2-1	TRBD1	TGCGCCAGCAGCCAAGACCCAGGGGGCGGCAGCTCCTACAATGAGCAGTTCTTC	CASSQDPGGGSSYNEQFF
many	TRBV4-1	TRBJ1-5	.	TGCGCCAGCAGCTTCCGAGTGGGGGGGGAAGGTCAGCCCCAGCATTTT	CASSFRVGGEGQPQHF
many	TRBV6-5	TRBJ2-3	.	TGTGCCAGCAGTTACTCGATTAGCACAGATACGCAGTATTTT	CASSYSISTDTQYF
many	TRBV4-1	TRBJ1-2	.	TGCGCCAGCAGCCAAGATCCGGGTCCTTCTTATGGCTACACCTTC	CASSQDPGPSYGYTF
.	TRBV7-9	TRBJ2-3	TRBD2	TGTGCCAGCAGCCCTAGGACTAGCGGGGGGGCAGGTGATACGCAGTATTTT	CASSPRTSGGAGDTQYF
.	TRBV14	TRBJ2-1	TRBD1	TGTGCCAGCCACAGGACAGGGGGGTGGAATGAGCAGTTCTTC	CASHRTGGWNEQFF
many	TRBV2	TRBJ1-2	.	TGTGCCAGCGAAGGGAACTATGGCTACACCTTC	CASEGNYGYTF
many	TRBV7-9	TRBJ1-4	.	TGTGCCAGCAGCTTAGTTGTAACGGAAAAACTGTTTTTT	CASSLVVTEKLFF
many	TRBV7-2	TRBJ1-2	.	TGTGCCAGCAGACCAAGCGGGGCTAGCAACTATGGCTACACCTTC	CASRPSGASNYGYTF
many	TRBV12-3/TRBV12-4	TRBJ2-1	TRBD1	TGTGCCAGCAGTTTCGACAGGGGGCGATACAATGAGCAGTTCTTC	CASSFDRGRYNEQFF
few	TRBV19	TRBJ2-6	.	TGTGCCAGTAGTAACCCCTCTGGGCACTCTGGGGCCAACGTCCTGACTTTC	CASSNPSGHSGANVLTF
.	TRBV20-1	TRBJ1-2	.	TGCAGTGCTTTCCAGGGCCCCTATGGCTACACCTTC	CSAFQGPYGYTF
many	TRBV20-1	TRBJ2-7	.	TGCAGTGCTAGAGTTGTTAGCGCCTACGAGCAGTACTTC	CSARVVSAYEQYF
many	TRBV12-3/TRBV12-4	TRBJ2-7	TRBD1	TGTGCCAGCAGTTTAGCGCTGACAGGGTCCATCTACGAGCAGTACTTC	CASSLALTGSIYEQYF
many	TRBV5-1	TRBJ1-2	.	TGCGCCAGCAGCGGAACCCCTAGTGGGGGATTAGATGGCTACACCTTC	CASSGTPSGGLDGYTF
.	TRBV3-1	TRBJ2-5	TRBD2	TGTGCCAGCAGCCCACGACTAGCGGGGGGCGATGAGCAGTACTTC	CASSPRLAGGDEQYF
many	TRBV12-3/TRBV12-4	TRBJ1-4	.	TGTGCCAGCAGAGCTGTTGGTTCTGAAAAACTGTTTTTT	CASRAVGSEKLFF
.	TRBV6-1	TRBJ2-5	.	TGTGCCAGCAGTGCCCGGACAGCCCTCCAGGAGACCCAGTACTTC	CASSARTALQETQYF
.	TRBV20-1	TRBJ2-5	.	TGCAGTGCTAGAGGGCAAGAGACCCAGTACTTC	CSARGQETQYF
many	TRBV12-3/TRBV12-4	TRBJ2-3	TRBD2	TGTGCCAGCAGGGAAGCGGGGGGGCCTAATACGCAGTATTTT	CASREAGGPNTQYF
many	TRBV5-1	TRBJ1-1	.	TGCGCCAGCAGCTTGTACGGGGACACTGAAGCTTTCTTT	CASSLYGDTEAFF
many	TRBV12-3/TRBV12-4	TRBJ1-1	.	TGTGCCAGCAGTCCGTGGGTTGAAGCTTTCTTT	CASSPWVEAFF
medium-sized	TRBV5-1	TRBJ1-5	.	TGTGCCAGCAGCTTATACGCAAATCAGCCCCAGCATTTT	CASSLYANQPQHF